This entry concerns a single T cell receptor (beta chain). What it recognizes is unknown. This entry is derived from a study of shared clonotypes between healthy human individuals. Whole-study findings and limits: Genetic and exposure-history diversity was limited by the small donor number.

There are 16 residues in the CDR3. V dropped 2 bases and J dropped 8; count of bases not matched to a gene: 5. Germline-derived CDR1 and CDR2 are SGHTA and FQGTGA. In the CD4+ fraction, cells were divided into CD45RA+ naive and CD45RA-negative memory subsets. The repertoire was sequenced with immunoSEQ multiplex PCR; TCRdb's copy has only in-frame clones and lacks some. The table includes 2,500,000 or so clones, roughly 93% detected once. The sequence came from a man aged 18 to 30 in good health. Some clones in this sample may be carry-over from other donors' samples. The V and J genes are TRBV7-3 and TRBJ2-1; 14 bases are a match to TRBD2. The sequencing sample was made of naive CD4+ T cells from PBMCs. Subset denoted: CD45RA+ positively selected. Here the CDR3 reads CASSLDGTSGSHEQFF. The CDR3 DNA follows: TGTGCCAGCAGCTTAGACGGGACTAGCGGGAGTCATGAGCAGTTCTTC.